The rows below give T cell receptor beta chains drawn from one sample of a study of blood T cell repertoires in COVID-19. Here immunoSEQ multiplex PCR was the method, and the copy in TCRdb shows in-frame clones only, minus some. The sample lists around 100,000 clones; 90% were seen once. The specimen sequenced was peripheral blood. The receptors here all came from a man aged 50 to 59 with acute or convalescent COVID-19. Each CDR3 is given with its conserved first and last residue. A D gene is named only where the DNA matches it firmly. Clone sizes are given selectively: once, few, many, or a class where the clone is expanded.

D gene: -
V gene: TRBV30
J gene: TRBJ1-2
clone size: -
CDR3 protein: CAWRSTDYYGYTF
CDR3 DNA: TGTGCCTGGAGATCCACGGACTACTATGGCTACACCTTC

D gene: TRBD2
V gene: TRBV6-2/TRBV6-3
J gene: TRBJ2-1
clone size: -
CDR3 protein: CASSRLAGVDNEQFF
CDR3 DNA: TGTGCCAGCAGTCGACTAGCGGGAGTGGACAATGAGCAGTTCTTC

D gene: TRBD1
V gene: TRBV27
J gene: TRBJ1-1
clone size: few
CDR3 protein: CASSAGQVPNTEAFF
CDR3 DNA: TGTGCCAGCAGTGCGGGACAGGTTCCGAACACTGAAGCTTTCTTT

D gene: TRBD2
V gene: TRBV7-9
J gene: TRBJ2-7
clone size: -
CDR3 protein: CASSLVPSGNYEQYF
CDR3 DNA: TGTGCCAGCAGCTTAGTTCCTAGCGGGAATTACGAGCAGTACTTC

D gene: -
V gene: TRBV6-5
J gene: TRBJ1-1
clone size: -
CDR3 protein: CASTNRGEAFF
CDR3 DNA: TGTGCCAGCACCAATCGCGGTGAAGCTTTCTTT

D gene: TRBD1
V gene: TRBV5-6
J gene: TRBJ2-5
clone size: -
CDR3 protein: CASSHQGAGETQYF
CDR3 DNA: TGTGCCAGCAGCCACCAGGGGGCCGGGGAGACCCAGTACTTC

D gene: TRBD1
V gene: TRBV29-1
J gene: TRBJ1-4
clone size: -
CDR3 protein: CSVQGPSANEKLFF
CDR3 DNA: TGCAGCGTACAGGGGCCCTCGGCTAATGAAAAACTGTTTTTT

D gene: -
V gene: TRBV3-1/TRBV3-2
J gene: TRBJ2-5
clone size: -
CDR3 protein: CASSSVETQYF
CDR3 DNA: TGTGCCAGCAGCTCAGTCGAGACCCAGTACTTC

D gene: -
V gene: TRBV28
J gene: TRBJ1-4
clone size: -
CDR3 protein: CASSLPYLEKLFF
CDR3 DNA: TGTGCCAGCAGTCTACCCTACCTTGAAAAACTGTTTTTT

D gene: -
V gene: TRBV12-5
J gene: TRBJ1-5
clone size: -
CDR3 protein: CASGLVGGADQPQHF
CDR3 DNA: TGTGCTAGTGGTTTGGTAGGGGGGGCTGATCAGCCCCAGCATTTT

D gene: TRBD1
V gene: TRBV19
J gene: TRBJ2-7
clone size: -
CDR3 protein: CASSTPGTGGAYEQYF
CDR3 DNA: TGTGCCAGTAGTACACCCGGGACAGGGGGCGCTTACGAGCAGTACTTC

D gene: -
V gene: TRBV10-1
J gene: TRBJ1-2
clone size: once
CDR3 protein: CASAGGPNYGYTF
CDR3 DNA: TGCGCCAGCGCCGGGGGACCTAACTATGGCTACACCTTC

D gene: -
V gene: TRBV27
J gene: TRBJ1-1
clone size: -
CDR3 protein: CASSLSRGLNTEAFF
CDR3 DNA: TGTGCCAGCAGTTTATCGAGAGGGTTGAACACTGAAGCTTTCTTT

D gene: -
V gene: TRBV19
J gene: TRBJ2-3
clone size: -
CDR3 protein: CASSIFGTSTDTQYF
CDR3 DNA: TGTGCCAGTAGTATTTTTGGGACTAGCACAGATACGCAGTATTTT

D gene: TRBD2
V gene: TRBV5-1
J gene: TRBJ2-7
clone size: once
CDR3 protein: CASSLIAGGFPSEQYF
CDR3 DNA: TGCGCCAGCAGCTTGATAGCGGGAGGCTTCCCTTCCGAGCAGTACTTC

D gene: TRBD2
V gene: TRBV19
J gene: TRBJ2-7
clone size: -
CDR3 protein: CASSSSGISYEQYF
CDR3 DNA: TGTGCCAGTAGTTCAAGCGGGATCTCCTACGAGCAGTACTTC

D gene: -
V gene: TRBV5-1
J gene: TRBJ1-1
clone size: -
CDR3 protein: CASSPDILPQAFF
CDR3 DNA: TGCGCCAGCAGCCCGGACATTCTGCCGCAGGCTTTCTTT

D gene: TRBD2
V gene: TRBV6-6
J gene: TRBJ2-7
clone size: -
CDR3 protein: CASSLSGRGGEQYF
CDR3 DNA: TGTGCCAGCAGTTTGAGCGGGAGGGGGGGCGAGCAGTACTTC

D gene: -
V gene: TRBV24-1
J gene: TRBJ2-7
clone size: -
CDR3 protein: CATSDPGGDSSYEQYF
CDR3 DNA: TGTGCCACCAGTGATCCCGGCGGGGATTCCTCCTACGAGCAGTACTTC

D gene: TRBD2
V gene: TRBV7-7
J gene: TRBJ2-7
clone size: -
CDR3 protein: CASTLANGGRLEDYEQYF
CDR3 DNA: TGTGCCAGCACCTTGGCCAACGGGGGGAGGCTAGAAGACTACGAGCAGTACTTC

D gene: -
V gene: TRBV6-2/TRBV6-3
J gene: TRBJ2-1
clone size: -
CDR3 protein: CASSYFTGHEQFF
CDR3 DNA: TGTGCCAGCAGTTACTTTACAGGTCATGAGCAGTTCTTC

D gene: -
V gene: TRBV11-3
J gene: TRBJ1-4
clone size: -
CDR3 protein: CASSLQGQYEKLFF
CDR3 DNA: TGTGCCAGCAGCTTACAGGGGCAGTATGAAAAACTGTTTTTT

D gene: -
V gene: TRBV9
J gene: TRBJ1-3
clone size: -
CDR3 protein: CASTRAGGNTIYF
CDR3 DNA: TGTGCCAGCACGAGGGCTGGTGGAAACACCATATATTTT

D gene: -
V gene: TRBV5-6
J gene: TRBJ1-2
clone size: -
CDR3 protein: CASSLVTGLYGYTF
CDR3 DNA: TGTGCCAGCAGCTTGGTGACAGGCCTCTATGGCTACACCTTC

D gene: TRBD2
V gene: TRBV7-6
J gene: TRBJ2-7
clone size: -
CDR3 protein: CASSSQPPSGGSYEQYF
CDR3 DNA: TGTGCCAGCAGCTCCCAACCACCGAGTGGCGGGAGCTACGAGCAGTACTTC

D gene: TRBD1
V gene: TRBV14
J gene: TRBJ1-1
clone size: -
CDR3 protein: CASSRNRGSDTEAFF
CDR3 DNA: TGTGCCAGCAGCCGAAACAGGGGATCGGACACTGAAGCTTTCTTT

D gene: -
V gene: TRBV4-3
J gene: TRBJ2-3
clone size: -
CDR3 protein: CASSLGASTDTQYF
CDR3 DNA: TGCGCCAGCAGCCTGGGCGCTAGCACAGATACGCAGTATTTT

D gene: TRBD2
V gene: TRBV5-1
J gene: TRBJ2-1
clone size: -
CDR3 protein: CASSLDFLLAGGREYNEQFF
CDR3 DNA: TGCGCCAGCAGCTTAGATTTTCTGCTCGCGGGAGGTAGAGAGTACAATGAGCAGTTCTTC

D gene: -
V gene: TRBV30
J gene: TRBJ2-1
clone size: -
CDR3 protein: CAWSLSNEQFF
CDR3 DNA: TGTGCCTGGAGTCTGTCTAATGAGCAGTTCTTC

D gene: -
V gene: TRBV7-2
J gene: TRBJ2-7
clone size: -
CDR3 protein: CASIPRGSYEQYF
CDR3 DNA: TGTGCCAGCATCCCGAGAGGCTCCTACGAGCAGTACTTC

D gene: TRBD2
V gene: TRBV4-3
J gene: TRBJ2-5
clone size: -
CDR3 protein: CASSQPVWTSGRETQYF
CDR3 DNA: TGCGCCAGCAGCCAACCCGTATGGACTAGCGGCCGAGAGACCCAGTACTTC

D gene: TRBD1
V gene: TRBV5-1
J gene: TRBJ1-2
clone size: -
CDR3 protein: CASSLDRGNYGYTF
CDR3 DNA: TGCGCCAGCAGCTTGGACAGGGGGAACTATGGCTACACCTTC

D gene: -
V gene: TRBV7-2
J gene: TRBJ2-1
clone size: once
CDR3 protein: CASSLRQASYNEQFF
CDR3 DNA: TGTGCCAGCAGCCTTAGACAGGCATCCTACAATGAGCAGTTCTTC

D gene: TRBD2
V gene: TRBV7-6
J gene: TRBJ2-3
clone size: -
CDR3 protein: CASSLAGGGTYTDTQYF
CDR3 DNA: TGTGCCAGCAGCTTAGCGGGGGGGGGAACTTACACAGATACGCAGTATTTT

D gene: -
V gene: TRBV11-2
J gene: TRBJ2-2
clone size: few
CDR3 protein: CASSSRLVKEGELFF
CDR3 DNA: TGTGCCAGCAGCTCTCGACTAGTAAAAGAGGGGGAGCTGTTTTTT

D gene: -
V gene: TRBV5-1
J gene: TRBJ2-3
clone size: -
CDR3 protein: CASSPTGTTTDTQYF
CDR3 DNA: TGCGCCAGCAGCCCCACAGGGACAACCACAGATACGCAGTATTTT

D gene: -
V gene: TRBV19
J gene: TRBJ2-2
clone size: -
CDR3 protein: CASSFLGAIGELFF
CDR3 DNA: TGTGCCAGTAGTTTCCTGGGAGCAATCGGGGAGCTGTTTTTT

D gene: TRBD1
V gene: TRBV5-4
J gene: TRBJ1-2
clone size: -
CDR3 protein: CASSPTGTGGHGYTF
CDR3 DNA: TGTGCCAGCAGCCCCACCGGGACAGGGGGCCATGGCTACACCTTC

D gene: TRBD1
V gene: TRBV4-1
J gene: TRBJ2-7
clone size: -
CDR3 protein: CASSQDFRQGSYEQYF
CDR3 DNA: TGCGCCAGCAGCCAAGATTTTCGACAGGGATCGTACGAGCAGTACTTC

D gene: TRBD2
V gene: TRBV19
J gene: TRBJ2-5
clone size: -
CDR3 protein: CASNPTSLQETQYF
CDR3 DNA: TGTGCCAGTAATCCGACTAGCCTCCAAGAGACCCAGTACTTC

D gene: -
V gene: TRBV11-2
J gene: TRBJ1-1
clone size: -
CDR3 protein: CASSLASRQFEAFF
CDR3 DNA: TGTGCCAGCAGCTTAGCGTCCCGACAGTTTGAAGCTTTCTTT